The 18 T cell receptor beta chains presented below share a single source sample, sequenced in a study of Ad26.COV2.S vaccination and SARS-CoV-2 variants (dated by TCRdb to the early 2020s). Libraries were prepared through the immunoSEQ multiplex PCR assay. Held by TCRdb, this immuneACCESS table contains in-frame sequences only and omits some clones. Under half of the omission traces to an unresolved V gene where checked; the cause of the rest is unknown. In this sample the table shows about 87,000 clones, about four fifths of which occur a single time. Together, the top ten hold roughly 15% of the sample. This sample's time point label indicates: individuals recovered from natural SARS-CoV-2 infection. The sequenced sample was peripheral blood, obtained after recovery from COVID-19. These receptors were collected from a human donor who had recovered from COVID-19.

The rearrangement joins TRBV15 to TRBJ2-5; D not certain. The ends were cut back, 8 bases at V and 7 bases at J, with 17 bases in the middle. Per the germline V gene, CDR1 is LNHNV and CDR2 is YYDKDF (reference sequence). The CDR3 has 13 residues. The CDR3 reads CATSAGEVGTQYF. The CDR3 DNA reads TGTGCCACCTCGGCTGGCGAGGTTGGGACCCAGTACTTC.

The sample holds a few counts of this clone. This rearrangement joins TRBV5-4 to TRBJ2-7, with TRBD2 identical over 7 bases. CDR1 SGHNT and CDR2 YYREEE come from the germline V gene (reference sequence). Trimming cost V 4 bases and J 5 bases; bases outside gene matches: 9. This CDR3 is built from 14 residues. The CDR3 loop is CASSEQRGANEQYF. The CDR3 DNA reads as TGTGCCAGCAGCGAGCAGCGGGGCGCGAACGAGCAGTACTTC.

This sequence joins TRBV28 and TRBJ2-1; D is perhaps TRBD2 (6 bases). Germline CDR1 is MDHEN and CDR2 is SYDVKM. The CDR3 sequence is 15 residues long. V lost 2 bases and J lost 7, with 15 bases in between. The CDR3: CASSLDRVAGNEQFF. The CDR3 nucleotides read TGTGCCAGCAGTTTAGATCGGGTCGCGGGGAATGAGCAGTTCTTC.

The CDR3 reads CASSPGGGPYEQYF. The CDR3 DNA reads as TGTGCCAGTAGCCCTGGGGGGGGTCCCTACGAGCAGTACTTC. The genes are TRBV19 and TRBJ2-7, with 7 positions matching TRBD2. The CDR3 loop spans 14 amino acids. V shed 6 bases, J shed 2 bases, and the junction held 7 bases outside the gene matches. In germline, CDR1 is LNHDA, CDR2 SQIVND (reference sequence).

This chain joins TRBV9 and TRBJ2-2; 11 bases fit TRBD1. The CDR3 extends over 16 amino acids. Germline loops: CDR1 SGDLS, CDR2 YYNGEE. V lost 0 bases to trimming and J lost 4 bases; unmatched junction nucleotides: 2. The CDR3 loop is CASSVDGTGGTGELFF. The CDR3 DNA is TGTGCCAGCAGCGTAGACGGGACAGGGGGCACCGGGGAGCTGTTTTTT.

V gene TRBV11-2 combines with J gene TRBJ2-2, with 7 bases that match TRBD2. Trimming took 5 bases from V and 6 from J; bases not matched to a gene: 15. This CDR3 spans 17 amino acids. Germline V gives CDR1 SGHAT, CDR2 FQNNGV. This CDR3 is CASSPLLPTSFSGELFF. The CDR3 DNA reads as TGTGCCAGCAGCCCCCTTCTTCCGACTAGCTTCTCCGGGGAGCTGTTTTTT.

V and J are TRBV5-4 and TRBJ1-1; D gene unclear. The V gene's germline CDR1 is SGHNT and CDR2 YYREEE (reference sequence). CDR3 length equals 14 residues. V lost 1 base and J 2 bases, leaving 9 bases between the germline ends. DNA for the CDR3: TGTGCCAGCAGCTTGCCGACGGGTAACACTGAAGCTTTCTTT. Translating gives CASSLPTGNTEAFF.

This clone was seen only a few times. This rearrangement joins TRBV6-4 to TRBJ1-1, with unresolved D. The germline V gene has CDR1 MRHNA and CDR2 SNTAGT. The CDR3 has 13 amino acids. Trimming cost V 0 bases and J 5 bases, with 7 bases left between them. The DNA of the CDR3 is TGTGCCAGCAGTGACTCGAGCACGACTGAAGCTTTCTTT. Its translation is CASSDSSTTEAFF.

CDR3: CASSGGHPSYNEQFF. The CDR3 region has the DNA TGTGCCAGCAGTGGAGGACATCCCTCCTACAATGAGCAGTTCTTC. The chain uses TRBV25-1 and TRBJ2-1, with a possible D match to TRBD1 (5 bases). Between the trimmed V and J ends, which lost 4 bases and 0 bases, there was a span of 10 bases. CDR3 length: 15 residues. The germline V gene has CDR1 MGHDK and CDR2 SYGVNS. The complete variable domain, with remaining parts taken from reference TRBV25-1 and TRBJ2-1, reads EADIYQTPRYLVIGTGKKITLECSQTMGHDKMYWYQQDPGMELHLIHYSYGVNSTEKGDLSSESTVSRIRTEHFPLTLESARPSHTSQYLCASSGGHPSYNEQFFGPGTRLTVL.

V usage is TRBV5-4 and J usage is TRBJ1-1; 10 nucleotides match TRBD1. CDR1 and CDR2 (germline): SGHNT, YYREEE (reference sequence). Trimming took 2 bases from V and 0 from J; bases not matched to a gene: 10. The CDR3 has 18 amino acids. CDR3 amino acids: CASSFATGGGRLNTEAFF. The CDR3 nucleotides are TGTGCCAGCAGCTTCGCGACAGGGGGCGGTAGGTTGAACACTGAAGCTTTCTTT.

In nucleotides, the CDR3 is TGTGCCAGCGGAAAGGGGACATCAAGCACAGATACGCAGTATTTT. It is translated as CASGKGTSSTDTQYF. The chain carries TRBV14 and TRBJ2-3, with D maybe TRBD1 (6 bases). This CDR3 region has 15 residues. V was clipped by 8 bases and J by 0 bases, with 15 bases between them. CDR1 and CDR2 (germline): SGHDN, FVKESK. Full variable domain (outside the CDR3, taken from reference TRBV14 and TRBJ2-3): EAGVTQFPSHSVIEKGQTVTLRCDPISGHDNLYWYRRVMGKEIKFLLHFVKESKQDESGMPNNRFLAERTGGTYSTLKVQPAELEDSGVYFCASGKGTSSTDTQYFGPGTRLTVL.

This clone was recorded only once. V is TRBV20-1 and J is TRBJ2-2, with D unclear. Per the germline V gene, CDR1 is DFQATT and CDR2 is SNEGSKA (reference sequence). Trimming stripped 3 bases from V and 5 bases from J, with 10 bases between. This CDR3 comprises 13 residues. For the CDR3, the DNA is TGCAGTGCTAGTGGGGTGGGGACCGGGGAGCTGTTTTTT. Amino acids: CSASGVGTGELFF.

The J gene is TRBJ2-3, the V gene TRBV7-3; D unclear. Germline values: CDR1 SGHTA, CDR2 FQGTGA. The V gene lost 5 bases and the J gene lost 2 bases, with 11 bases spanning the gap. This CDR3 has 14 amino acids. The DNA of the CDR3 is TGTGCCAGCAGCGCGGCAGCCTCCACAGATACGCAGTATTTT. This gives the protein CASSAAASTDTQYF.

The V and J genes are TRBV19 and TRBJ2-1, with TRBD2 matching over 11 bases. The trim removed 10 bases at V and 5 bases at J, leaving 4 bases unmatched. The CDR3 is 13 amino acids. CDR1 is LNHDA and CDR2 is SQIVND in the germline V gene (reference sequence). CDR3 DNA: TGTGCCACCCGGGGACTAGCGGACAATGAGCAGTTCTTC. This codes for CATRGLADNEQFF.

The chain has TRBV7-8 and TRBJ1-2, with a possible D match to TRBD1 (6 bases). The germline V gene has CDR1 SGHVS and CDR2 FQNEAQ. This CDR3 spans 14 amino acids. V was trimmed by 1 base and J by 3 bases, leaving 9 bases between them. CDR3 protein: CASSLGDKYYGYTF. Written as DNA, the CDR3 is TGTGCCAGCAGCTTAGGGGACAAGTACTATGGCTACACCTTC. Full variable domain (remainder filled in from reference TRBV7-8 and TRBJ1-2): GAGVSQSPRYKVAKRGQDVALRCDPISGHVSLFWYQQALGQGPEFLTYFQNEAQLDKSGLPSDRFFAERPEGSVSTLKIQRTQQEDSAVYLCASSLGDKYYGYTFGSGTRLTVV.

The chain has TRBV6-1 and TRBJ1-5; a possible D gene is TRBD1 (6 bases). The CDR3 is 17 residues long. V was trimmed by 2 bases and J by 2 bases, leaving 16 bases between them. Looked up from germline, CDR1 is MNHNS and CDR2 is SASEGT. This chain's CDR3 is CASSESWGRRGNQPQHF. For the CDR3, the DNA is TGTGCCAGCAGTGAAAGCTGGGGGCGAAGGGGCAATCAGCCCCAGCATTTT.

This clone was picked up a small number of times. This chain uses TRBV19 with TRBJ1-5; tentative D call: TRBD1 (5 bases). The V end lost 5 bases, the J end lost 4 bases, and 15 bases lay between the germline ends. This CDR3 is 15 amino acids long. Germline-derived CDR1 and CDR2 are LNHDA and SQIVND (reference sequence). CDR3 loop: CASSWRTGRNQPQHF. The CDR3 DNA reads TGTGCCAGTAGTTGGAGGACGGGACGAAATCAGCCCCAGCATTTT.

The chain joins TRBV28 to TRBJ1-4; no clear D gene. The CDR3 has 14 residues. With 6 bases removed from V and 5 bases from J, the gap between germline ends came to 13 bases. Looked up from germline, CDR1 is MDHEN and CDR2 is SYDVKM. CDR3 bases: TGTGCCAGCAGCCGGTACAGTCAGAATGAAAAACTGTTTTTT. It specifies CASSRYSQNEKLFF.